In its sample, the clone carrying this T cell receptor beta chain was seen many times. The source of the sample is a study of beta chain features in type 1 diabetes. Investigators reverse transcribed all isolated RNA, so they sequenced expressed TCRB transcripts. Produced via immunoSEQ multiplex PCR; TCRdb's table is partial and in-frame only. The sample lists under 400,000 clones; around 13% were seen once. CDR3 length: 16 residues. The ends lost 5 bases at V and 1 base at J; junction bases unmatched: 8. Germline V gene sequence: CDR1 SGHTA, CDR2 FQGNSA. The TCR comes from a man in his thirties or forties in good health. The sample was central memory CD4+ T cells from blood. The J gene is TRBJ2-3, the V gene TRBV7-2, with 8 positions matching TRBD2. CDR3 protein: CASSRTRGGRTDTQYF. CDR3 DNA sequence: TGTGCCAGCAGCCGTACCCGGGGGGGCCGCACAGATACGCAGTATTTT.